This T cell receptor (beta chain) derives from a study of identifying expanded T cells in peripheral blood. Broader study findings: Technical replicates showed around 1.2 changed clones; two weeks 15 to 20; four weeks 19. Variance in clone template counts between approximately two-week samples significantly increased with total template count across all healthy donors.

TCRdb's table, derived via immunoSEQ multiplex PCR, lists solely in-frame clones and lacks some. The table lists about 100,000 clones, about 91% of them singletons. During the collection period, no donor immune events like infections were recorded. This clone was picked up a small number of times. Antigen unknown. The source of this sequence is a person aged 18 to 70 in good health. What was sequenced was blood.

In nucleotides, the CDR3 is TGTGCCAGCAGCTTCGCCAGGATTAACTATGGCTACACCTTC. Translating gives CASSFARINYGYTF. The chain couples TRBV7-4 to TRBJ1-2, with D unresolved. V shed 3 bases and J shed 1 base, with 9 bases lying between them. Germline CDR1 and CDR2: SGHVT and SQSDAQ. The CDR3 runs to 14 residues.